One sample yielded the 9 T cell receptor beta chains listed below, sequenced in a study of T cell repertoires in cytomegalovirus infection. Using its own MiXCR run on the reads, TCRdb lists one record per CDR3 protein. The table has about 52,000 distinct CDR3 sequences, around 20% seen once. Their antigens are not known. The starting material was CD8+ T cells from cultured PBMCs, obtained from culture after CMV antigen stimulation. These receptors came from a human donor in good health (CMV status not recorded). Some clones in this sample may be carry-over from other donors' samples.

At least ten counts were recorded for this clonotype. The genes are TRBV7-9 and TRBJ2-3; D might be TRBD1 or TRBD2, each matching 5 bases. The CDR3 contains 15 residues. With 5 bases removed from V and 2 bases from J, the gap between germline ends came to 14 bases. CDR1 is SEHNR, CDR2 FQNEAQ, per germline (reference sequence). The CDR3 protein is CASSLGTDFTDTQYF. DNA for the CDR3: TGTGCCAGCAGCCTCGGGACCGATTTCACAGATACGCAGTATTTT.

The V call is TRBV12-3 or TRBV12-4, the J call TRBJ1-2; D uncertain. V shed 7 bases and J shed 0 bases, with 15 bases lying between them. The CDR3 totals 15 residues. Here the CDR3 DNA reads TGTGCCAGCACACTTAGGGCAGGCCCTAACTATGGCTACACCTTC. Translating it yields CASTLRAGPNYGYTF.

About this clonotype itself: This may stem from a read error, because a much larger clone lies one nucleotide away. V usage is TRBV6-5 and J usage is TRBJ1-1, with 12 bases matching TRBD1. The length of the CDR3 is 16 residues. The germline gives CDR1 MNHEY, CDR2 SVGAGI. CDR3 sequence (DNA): TGTGCCCGCAGTTCCCGGGACAGGGGGCGCCGTACTGAAGCTTTCTTT. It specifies CARSSRDRGRRTEAFF.

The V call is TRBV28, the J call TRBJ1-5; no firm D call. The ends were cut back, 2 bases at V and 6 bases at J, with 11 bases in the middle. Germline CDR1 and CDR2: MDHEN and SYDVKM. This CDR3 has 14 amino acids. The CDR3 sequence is CASSLGSGFQPQHF. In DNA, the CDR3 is TGTGCCAGCAGTTTAGGAAGCGGGTTTCAGCCCCAGCATTTT.

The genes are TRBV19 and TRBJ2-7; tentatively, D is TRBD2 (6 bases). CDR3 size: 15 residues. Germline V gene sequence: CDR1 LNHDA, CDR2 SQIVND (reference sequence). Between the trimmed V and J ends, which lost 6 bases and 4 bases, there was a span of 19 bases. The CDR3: CASRDPVAAFYEQYF. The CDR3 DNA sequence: TGTGCCAGTAGGGACCCGGTAGCGGCCTTTTACGAGCAGTACTTC.

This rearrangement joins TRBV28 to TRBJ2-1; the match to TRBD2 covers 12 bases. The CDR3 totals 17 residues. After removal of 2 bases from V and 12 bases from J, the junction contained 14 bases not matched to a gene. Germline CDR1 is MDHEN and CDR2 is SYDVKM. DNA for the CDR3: TGTGCCAGCAGTTTAGAGGGGGTAGGACTAGCGGGATCTATGCAGTTCTTC. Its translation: CASSLEGVGLAGSMQFF.

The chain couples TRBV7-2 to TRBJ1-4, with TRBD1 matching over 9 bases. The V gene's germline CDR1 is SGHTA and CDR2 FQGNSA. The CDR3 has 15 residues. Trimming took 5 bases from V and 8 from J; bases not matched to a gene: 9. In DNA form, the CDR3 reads TGTGCCAGCAGCCCCCCGGGACAGGGAATGGAAAAACTGTTTTTT. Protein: CASSPPGQGMEKLFF.

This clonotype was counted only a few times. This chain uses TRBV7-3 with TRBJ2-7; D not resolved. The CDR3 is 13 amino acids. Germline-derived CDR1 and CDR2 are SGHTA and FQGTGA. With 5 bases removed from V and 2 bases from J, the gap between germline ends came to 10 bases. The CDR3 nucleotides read TGTGCCAGCAGCCCCACACCAACCTACGAGCAGTACTTC. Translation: CASSPTPTYEQYF.

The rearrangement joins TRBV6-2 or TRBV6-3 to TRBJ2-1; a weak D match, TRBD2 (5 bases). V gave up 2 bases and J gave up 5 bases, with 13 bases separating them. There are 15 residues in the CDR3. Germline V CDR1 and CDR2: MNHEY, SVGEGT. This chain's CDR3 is CASSYREYGNNEQFF. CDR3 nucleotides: TGTGCCAGCAGTTACAGGGAGTATGGGAACAATGAGCAGTTCTTC.